Presented here are 7 T cell receptor beta chains from one specimen sequenced in a study of T cell responses to AZD1222 COVID-19 vaccine. Sequencing used immunoSEQ multiplex PCR; TCRdb keeps in-frame clones, though not all of them. Of 130,000 to 150,000 clones in the sample, about 89% were seen once. The sequenced sample was peripheral blood, obtained on day 0 of AZD1222 vaccination. The receptors were sampled from an adult in good health.

J is TRBJ2-1 and V is TRBV7-3; D is undetermined. Per germline, CDR1 SGHTA and CDR2 FQGTGA. CDR3 size: 13 residues. Trimming shortened V by 5 bases and J by 9 bases, and 14 bases separated the two germline ends. The CDR3 region is CASSLILGSEQFF. CDR3 bases: TGTGCCAGCAGCCTAATCCTTGGCTCTGAGCAGTTCTTC.

This clone was found a few times. This sequence joins TRBV12-3 or TRBV12-4 and TRBJ1-2; the D is unclear. The CDR3 length is 10 residues. The V end was cut by 5 bases, the J end by 6 bases, with 4 bases between. The CDR3 nucleotides are TGTGCCAGCAGTCGAAATGGCTACACCTTC. Protein sequence: CASSRNGYTF.

The V and J genes are TRBV10-1 and TRBJ2-1, with TRBD2 matching 15 bases. The CDR3 has 19 amino acids. Germline V lookup: CDR1 WNHNN, CDR2 SYGVQD (reference sequence). Trimming removed 4 bases from V and 0 bases from J; junction bases left unmatched: 7. The CDR3 loop reads CASSGVPGLAGGSYNEQFF. The CDR3 DNA reads TGCGCCAGCAGTGGTGTCCCGGGACTAGCGGGGGGCTCCTACAATGAGCAGTTCTTC.

The chain is built from TRBV18 and TRBJ1-1; no clear D gene. This CDR3 is built from 13 residues. Germline V gene sequence: CDR1 KGHSH, CDR2 LQKENI. V lost 8 bases, J lost 1 base, and 11 bases lay in between. CDR3: CASTTAGNTEAFF. The CDR3 DNA follows: TGTGCCAGCACTACGGCGGGGAACACTGAAGCTTTCTTT.

The chain carries TRBV7-9 and TRBJ2-4; D gene ambiguous. The germline V gene encodes CDR1 SEHNR and CDR2 FQNEAQ (reference sequence). The CDR3 runs 14 residues. V was trimmed by 2 bases and J by 4 bases, leaving 9 bases between them. CDR3 coding DNA: TGTGCCAGCAGCTTACGCGGATCAAAAAACATTCAGTACTTC. Its translation is CASSLRGSKNIQYF.

The chain links TRBV9 to TRBJ1-4, with 7 bases identical to TRBD1. V dropped 3 bases and J dropped 5; count of bases not matched to a gene: 10. The CDR3 is 16 residues long. The germline V gene has CDR1 SGDLS and CDR2 YYNGEE. DNA of the CDR3: TGTGCCAGCAGCGCCTCGGCCGGGACAGTGAATGAAAAACTGTTTTTT. It is translated as CASSASAGTVNEKLFF. The variable domain in full, completed from reference TRBV9 and TRBJ1-4, reads DSGVTQTPKHLITATGQRVTLRCSPRSGDLSVYWYQQSLDQGLQFLIQYYNGEERAKGNILERFSAQQFPDLHSELNLSSLELGDSALYFCASSASAGTVNEKLFFGSGTQLSVL.

The chain carries TRBV2 and TRBJ1-2, with 7 nucleotides matching TRBD1. V trimming: 1 base; J trimming: 7 bases; junction bases outside the gene matches: 3. Germline V lookup: CDR1 SNHLY, CDR2 FYNNEI. This CDR3 spans 13 amino acids. In DNA form, the CDR3 reads TGTGCCAGCAGTGAAGAACAGGGGAGTGGCTACACCTTC. Amino acid sequence: CASSEEQGSGYTF.